This T cell receptor beta chain derives from a study of T cell responses to AZD1222 COVID-19 vaccine. Findings and limits, study-wide: Vaccine-related CD4 TCRs covered spike, predominating at 160-218 and 743-854. Repertoires were obtained solely post-peak T cell response. Nearly half of the spike-specific TCRs reportedly recognize variant regions that carry no mutations.

Clones were sequenced by immunoSEQ multiplex PCR, and TCRdb holds only the in-frame ones, with some missing. This sample yields 100,000 to 150,000 clones, of which approximately 88% are seen a single time; about 1.6% belongs to the top ten. With respect to this clone: Its cognate antigen is unknown.

The sample in question was peripheral blood, obtained on day 0 of AZD1222 vaccination. The receptor's source is an adult in good health.

This chain's CDR3 is CASSGRDTKNIQYF. In nucleotides, the CDR3 is TGTGCCAGCAGTGGCCGGGACACGAAAAACATTCAGTACTTC. The V and J genes are TRBV2 and TRBJ2-4; perhaps TRBD1 as D (6 bases). The CDR3 totals 14 residues. V was trimmed by 4 bases and J by 4 bases, leaving 11 bases between them. Per the germline V gene, CDR1 is SNHLY and CDR2 is FYNNEI.